This T cell receptor (beta chain) originates from a study of T cells in Graves' hyperthyroidism and ophthalmopathy. Study details: Staff took peripheral blood when the initial diagnosis was made, before any treatment began. Study-wide findings and caveats: Progression to ophthalmopathy was predicted a median of 6.5 months early. Most thyroid clonotypes expanded above 0.001 were also detected in blood.

The table lists this clonotype with many counts. Its antigen is unknown. Germline-derived CDR1 and CDR2 are MNHEY and SMNVEV (reference sequence). The V end was cut by 6 bases, the J end by 5 bases, with 14 bases between. The CDR3 has 13 residues. Authors of the study amplified TCR beta CDR3 regions from RNA transcripts. Primed by the HTBI set, a first-round RT-PCR was run on the TCR CDR3. TCRdb reanalysed the multiplex PCR reads using MiXCR and keeps one entry per CDR3 protein. The sample holds some 550,000 distinct CDR3 sequences, more than 15% seen once. The genes are TRBV27 and TRBJ2-7, with D tentatively TRBD2 (6 bases). Source material: blood. This clonotype originated in a woman in her forties with Graves' ophthalmopathy. The CDR3: CASRERGTHEQYF. CDR3 coding DNA: TGTGCCAGCAGAGAACGGGGGACCCACGAGCAGTACTTC.